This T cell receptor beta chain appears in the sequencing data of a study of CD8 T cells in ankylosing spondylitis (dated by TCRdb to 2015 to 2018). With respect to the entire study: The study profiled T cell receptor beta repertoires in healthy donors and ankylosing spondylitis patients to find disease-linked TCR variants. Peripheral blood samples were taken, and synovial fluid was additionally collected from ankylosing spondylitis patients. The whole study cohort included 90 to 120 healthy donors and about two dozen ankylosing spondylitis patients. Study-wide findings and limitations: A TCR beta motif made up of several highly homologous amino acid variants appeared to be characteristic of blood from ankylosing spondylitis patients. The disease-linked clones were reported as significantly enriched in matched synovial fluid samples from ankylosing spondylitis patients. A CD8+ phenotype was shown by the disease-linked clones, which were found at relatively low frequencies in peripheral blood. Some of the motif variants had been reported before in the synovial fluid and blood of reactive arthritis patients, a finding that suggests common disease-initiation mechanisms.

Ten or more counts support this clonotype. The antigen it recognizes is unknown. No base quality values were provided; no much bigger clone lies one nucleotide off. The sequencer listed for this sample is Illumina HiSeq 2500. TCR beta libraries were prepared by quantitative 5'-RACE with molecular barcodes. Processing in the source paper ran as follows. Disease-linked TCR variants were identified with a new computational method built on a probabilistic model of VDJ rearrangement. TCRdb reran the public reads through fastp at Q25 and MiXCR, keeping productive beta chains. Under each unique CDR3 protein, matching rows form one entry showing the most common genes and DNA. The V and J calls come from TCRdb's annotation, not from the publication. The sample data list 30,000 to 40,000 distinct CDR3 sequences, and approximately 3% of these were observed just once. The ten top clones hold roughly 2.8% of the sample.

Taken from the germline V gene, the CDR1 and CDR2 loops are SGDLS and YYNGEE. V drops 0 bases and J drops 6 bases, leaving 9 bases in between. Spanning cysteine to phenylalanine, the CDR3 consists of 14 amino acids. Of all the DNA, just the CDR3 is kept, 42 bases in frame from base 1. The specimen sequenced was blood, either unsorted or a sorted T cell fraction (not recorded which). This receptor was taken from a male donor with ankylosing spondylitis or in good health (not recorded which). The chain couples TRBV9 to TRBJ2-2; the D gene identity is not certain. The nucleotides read TGTGCCAGCAGCGTAGATCTACCCTCCGGGGAGCTGTTTTTT. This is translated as CASSVDLPSGELFF.